This TCR beta chain was identified during a study of OX40 agonist ivuxolimab in advanced cancers. Study-level results: Averaged across samples, CD8+ T cells carried more expanded clones than CD4+ did. Some of the lowest clonal expansion was seen in partial responders at 0.1-3.0 mg/kg.

Profiled with immunoSEQ multiplex PCR; TCRdb holds only in-frame clones, not every one. In the table there are approximately 64,000 clones, roughly 90% of which are singletons. Patients with a history of autoimmune disease or on systemic immunosuppression were excluded. The CDR3 consists of 13 residues. The germline V gene encodes CDR1 ENHRY and CDR2 SYGVKD. Between the trimmed V and J ends, which lost 3 bases and 4 bases, there was a span of 9 bases. A remark on this clone: Its matching antigen is unknown.

This clonotype was obtained from an adult with an advanced solid tumor such as melanoma, head and neck, liver or kidney cancer. Sequences were derived from CD4+ or CD8+ T cells sorted from blood, sampled in a trial of the OX40 agonist ivuxolimab. This chain links TRBV10-3 with TRBJ2-5; D is undetermined. Written as DNA, the CDR3 is TGTGCCATCAGTGACCCTCTCACAGAGACCCAGTACTTC. This sequence encodes CAISDPLTETQYF.